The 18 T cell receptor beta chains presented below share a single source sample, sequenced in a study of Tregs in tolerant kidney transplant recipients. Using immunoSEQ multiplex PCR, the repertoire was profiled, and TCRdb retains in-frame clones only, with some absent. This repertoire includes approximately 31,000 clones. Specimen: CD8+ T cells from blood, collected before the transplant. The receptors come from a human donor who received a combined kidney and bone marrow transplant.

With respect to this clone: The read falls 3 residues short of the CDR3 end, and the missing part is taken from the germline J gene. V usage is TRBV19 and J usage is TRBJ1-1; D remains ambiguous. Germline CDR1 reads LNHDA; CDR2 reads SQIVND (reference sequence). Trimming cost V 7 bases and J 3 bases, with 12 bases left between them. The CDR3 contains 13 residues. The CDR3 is CASKGQVYTEAFF. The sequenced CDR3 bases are TGTGCCAGTAAGGGTCAGGTGTACACTGAA.

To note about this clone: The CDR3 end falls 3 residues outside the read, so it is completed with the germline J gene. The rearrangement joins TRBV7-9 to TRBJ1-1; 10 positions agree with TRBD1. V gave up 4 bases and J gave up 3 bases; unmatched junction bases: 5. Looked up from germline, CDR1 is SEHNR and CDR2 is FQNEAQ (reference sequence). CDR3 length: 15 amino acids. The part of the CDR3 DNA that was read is TGTGCCAGCAGCTCCGAGGACAGGGGGGACACTGAA. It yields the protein CASSSEDRGDTE. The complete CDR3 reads CASSSEDRGDTEAFF. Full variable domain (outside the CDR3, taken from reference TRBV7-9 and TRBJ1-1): DTGVSQNPRHKITKRGQNVTFRCDPISEHNRLYWYRQTLGQGPEFLTYFQNEAQLEKSRLLSDRFSAERPKGSFSTLEIQRTEQGDSAMYLCASSSEDRGDTEAFFGQGTRLTVV.

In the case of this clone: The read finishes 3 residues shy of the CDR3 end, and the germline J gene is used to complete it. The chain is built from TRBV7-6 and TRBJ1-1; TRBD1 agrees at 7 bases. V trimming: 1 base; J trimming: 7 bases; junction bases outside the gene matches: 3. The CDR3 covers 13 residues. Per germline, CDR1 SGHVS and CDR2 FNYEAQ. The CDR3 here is CASSLGQGIEAFF. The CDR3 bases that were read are TGTGCCAGCAGCTTAGGACAGGGAATTGAA.

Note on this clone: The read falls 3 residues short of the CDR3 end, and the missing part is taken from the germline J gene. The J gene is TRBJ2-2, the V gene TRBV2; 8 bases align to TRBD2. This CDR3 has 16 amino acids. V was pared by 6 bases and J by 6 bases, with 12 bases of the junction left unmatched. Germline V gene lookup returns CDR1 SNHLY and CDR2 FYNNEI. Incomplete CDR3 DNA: TGTGCCAGCAGCCACCCGGGACTAGGATCGGCCGGGGAG. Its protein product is CASSHPGLGSAGE. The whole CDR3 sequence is CASSHPGLGSAGELFF.

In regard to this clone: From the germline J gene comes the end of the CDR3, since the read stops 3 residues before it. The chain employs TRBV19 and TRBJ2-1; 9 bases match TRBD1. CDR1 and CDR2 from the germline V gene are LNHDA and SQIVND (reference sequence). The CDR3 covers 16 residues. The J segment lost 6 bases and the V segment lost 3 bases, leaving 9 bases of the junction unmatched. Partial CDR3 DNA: TGTGCCAGTAGTATTCCGGGACAGGGAAACTTCAATGAG. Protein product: CASSIPGQGNFNE. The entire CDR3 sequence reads CASSIPGQGNFNEQFF.

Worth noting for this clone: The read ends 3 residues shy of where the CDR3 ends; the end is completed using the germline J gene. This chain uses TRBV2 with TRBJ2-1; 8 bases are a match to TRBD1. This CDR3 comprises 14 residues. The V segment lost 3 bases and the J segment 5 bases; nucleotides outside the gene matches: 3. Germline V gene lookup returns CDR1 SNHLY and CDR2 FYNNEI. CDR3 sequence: CASSESTGDNEQFF. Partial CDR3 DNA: TGTGCCAGCAGTGAGTCGACAGGGGACAATGAG.

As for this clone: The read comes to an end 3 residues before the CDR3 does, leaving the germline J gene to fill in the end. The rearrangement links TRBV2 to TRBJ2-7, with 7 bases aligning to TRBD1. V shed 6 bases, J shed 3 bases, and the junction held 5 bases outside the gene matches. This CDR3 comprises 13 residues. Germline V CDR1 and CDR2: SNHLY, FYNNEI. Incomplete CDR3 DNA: TGTGCCAGCAGCCCGGGACAGAACTACGAG. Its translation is CASSPGQNYE. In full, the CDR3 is CASSPGQNYEQYF.

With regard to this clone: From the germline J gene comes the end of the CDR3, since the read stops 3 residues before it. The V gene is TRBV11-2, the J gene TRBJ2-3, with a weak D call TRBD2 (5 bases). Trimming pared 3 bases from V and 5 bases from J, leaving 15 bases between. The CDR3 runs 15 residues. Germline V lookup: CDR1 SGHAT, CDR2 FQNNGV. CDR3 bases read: TGTGCCAGCAGCTTTAGCCCCTACGGGGAAGATACG. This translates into CASSFSPYGEDT. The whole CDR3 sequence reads CASSFSPYGEDTQYF.

CDR3 bases read: TGCAGTGCTATAAGGGGGGGCGCAGGCACTGAA. This gives the protein CSAIRGGAGTE. The entire CDR3 protein reads CSAIRGGAGTEAFF. The genes are TRBV20-1 and TRBJ1-1, with D tentatively TRBD1 (6 bases). The sequence runs out 3 residues before the end of the CDR3; the remainder is reconstructed from the germline J gene. V lost 4 bases and J 4 bases, leaving 16 bases between the germline ends. This CDR3 contains 14 residues. Germline lookup yields CDR1 DFQATT and CDR2 SNEGSKA (reference sequence).

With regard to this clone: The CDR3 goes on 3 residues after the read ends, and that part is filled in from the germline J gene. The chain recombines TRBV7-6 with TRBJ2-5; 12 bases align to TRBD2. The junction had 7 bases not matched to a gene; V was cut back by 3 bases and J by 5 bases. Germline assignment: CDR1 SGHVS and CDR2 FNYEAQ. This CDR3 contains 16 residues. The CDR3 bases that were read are TGTGCCAGCAGCTTTTGGACTAGCGGGAAGAGGGAGACC. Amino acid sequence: CASSFWTSGKRET. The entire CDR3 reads CASSFWTSGKRETQYF.

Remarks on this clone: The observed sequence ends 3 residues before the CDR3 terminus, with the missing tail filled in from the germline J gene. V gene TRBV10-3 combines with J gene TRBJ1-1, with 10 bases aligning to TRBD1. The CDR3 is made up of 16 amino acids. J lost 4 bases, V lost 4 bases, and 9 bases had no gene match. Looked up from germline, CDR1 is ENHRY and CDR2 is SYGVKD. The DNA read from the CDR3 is TGTGCCATCAGTGGGAGGGACAGGGGAGGGGGCACTGAA. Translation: CAISGRDRGGGTE. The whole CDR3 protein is CAISGRDRGGGTEAFF.

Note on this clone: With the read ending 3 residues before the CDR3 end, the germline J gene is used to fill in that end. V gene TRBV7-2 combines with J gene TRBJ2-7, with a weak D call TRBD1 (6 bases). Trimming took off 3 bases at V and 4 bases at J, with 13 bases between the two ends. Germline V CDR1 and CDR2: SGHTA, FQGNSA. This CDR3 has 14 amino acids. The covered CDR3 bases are TGTGCCAGCAGCTTGGGGTCAGGGGCGTACGAG. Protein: CASSLGSGAYE. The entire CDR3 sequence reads CASSLGSGAYEQYF.

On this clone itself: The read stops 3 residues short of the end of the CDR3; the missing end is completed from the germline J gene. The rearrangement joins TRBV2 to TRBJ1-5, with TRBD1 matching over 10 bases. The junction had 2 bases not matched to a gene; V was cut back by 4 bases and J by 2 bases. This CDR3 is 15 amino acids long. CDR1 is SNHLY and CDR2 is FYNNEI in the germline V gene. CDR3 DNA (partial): TGTGCCAGCAGTGGGACAGGGGGAGGCAATCAGCCC. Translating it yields CASSGTGGGNQP. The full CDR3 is CASSGTGGGNQPQHF.

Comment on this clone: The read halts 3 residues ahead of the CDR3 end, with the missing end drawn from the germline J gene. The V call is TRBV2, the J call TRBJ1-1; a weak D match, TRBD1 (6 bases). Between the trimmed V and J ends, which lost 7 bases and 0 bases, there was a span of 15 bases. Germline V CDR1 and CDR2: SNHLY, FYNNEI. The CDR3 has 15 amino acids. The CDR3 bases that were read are TGTGCCAGCACAACGAACAGGGTCATGAACACTGAA. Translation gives CASTTNRVMNTE. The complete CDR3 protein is CASTTNRVMNTEAFF.

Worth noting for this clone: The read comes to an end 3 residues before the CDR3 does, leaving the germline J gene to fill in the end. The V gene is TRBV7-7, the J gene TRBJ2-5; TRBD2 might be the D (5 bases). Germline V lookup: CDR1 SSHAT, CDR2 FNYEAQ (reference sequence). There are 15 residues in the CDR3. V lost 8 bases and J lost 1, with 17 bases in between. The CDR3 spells CASSLHGAAQETQYF. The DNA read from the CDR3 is TGTGCCAGCTCCCTCCATGGAGCGGCCCAAGAGACC.

The CDR3 loop reads CASSAGQGQPQHF. The CDR3 DNA, read in part, is TGCGCCAGCAGCGCCGGACAGGGTCAGCCC. The rearrangement uses TRBV5-1 and TRBJ1-5; 8 nucleotides align to TRBD1. With the read ending 3 residues before the CDR3 end, the germline J gene is used to fill in that end. Losses at the gene ends were 4 bases for V and 6 bases for J; bases not matched to a gene: 3. The CDR3 runs 13 residues. Germline CDR1 reads SGHRS; CDR2 reads YFSETQ.

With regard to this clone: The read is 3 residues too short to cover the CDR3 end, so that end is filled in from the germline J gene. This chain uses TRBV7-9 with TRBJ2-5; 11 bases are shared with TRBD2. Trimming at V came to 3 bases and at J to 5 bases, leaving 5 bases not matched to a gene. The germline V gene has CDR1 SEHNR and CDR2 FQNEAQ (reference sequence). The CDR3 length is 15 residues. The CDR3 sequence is CASSFTSGSEETQYF. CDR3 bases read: TGTGCCAGCAGCTTCACTAGCGGGAGCGAGGAGACC.

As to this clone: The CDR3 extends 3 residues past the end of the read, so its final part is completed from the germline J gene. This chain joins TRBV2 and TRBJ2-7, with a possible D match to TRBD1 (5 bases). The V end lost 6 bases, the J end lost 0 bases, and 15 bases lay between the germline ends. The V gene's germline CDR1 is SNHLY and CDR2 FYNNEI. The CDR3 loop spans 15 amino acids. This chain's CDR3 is CASRPPLQDSYEQYF. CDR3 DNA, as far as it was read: TGTGCCAGCAGACCACCCCTACAGGACTCCTACGAG.